The T cell receptor (beta chain) described here comes from a study of tumor-infiltrating lymphocytes in primary liver carcinoma. The study, taken as a whole, reports: Only about 8-25% of top clones occurred in every one of the five tumor regions.

From 450 to 550 ng total RNA, TCR beta cDNA was generated with a primer in the constant region. Libraries covering TCR beta were generated through three nested multiplex PCR rounds (using a slightly modified ARM-PCR). The first two PCR rounds used TRBV1-TRBV30 forward primers with a C-beta reverse primer, roughly 10 cycles each. TCRdb called the multiplex PCR reads again in MiXCR, with one record for every CDR3 protein. The sample yields approximately 100,000 distinct CDR3 sequences, 55% to 80% seen once. The tissue used was unsorted bulk material of roughly 17-34 mg. RNA and DNA were co-extracted from it with the AllPrep DNA/RNA mini kit. Patients diagnosed with primary liver carcinoma received treatment through surgical resection. Each sampled tumor had five separate regions taken from it. Details on this clonotype: Its cognate antigen is unknown.

This CDR3 spans 14 amino acids. Germline V gives CDR1 SGHNT, CDR2 YENEEA. Trimming removed 4 bases from V and 15 bases from J, with 22 bases in between. Material: liver tumor tissue from sampling region 2. Subset: tumor region T2, inferior pole. This clonotype was obtained from a woman aged 55-69 years with primary liver carcinoma and hepatitis B virus infection. V usage is TRBV11-3 and J usage is TRBJ2-1; D gene unclear. The CDR3 loop is CASSSQSSYNELFF. The CDR3 region has the DNA TGTGCCAGCAGCTCCCAGAGCTCCTACAATGAACTGTTCTTC.